The rows below give T cell receptor beta chains drawn from one sample of a study of cytomegalovirus exposure and HLA in healthy donors. Produced via immunoSEQ multiplex PCR; TCRdb's table is partial and in-frame only. Found here are roughly 100,000 clones, over 70% of them singletons; the top ten hold approximately 2.2%. The sequenced sample was PBMCs. These receptors were obtained from a man younger than 45 in good health and CMV-seronegative. CDR3s leave out the opening cysteine and the closing phenylalanine or tryptophan. Each record gives: V gene, CDR3 protein.

>TRBV11-2
ASSLVQGAQYEQY
>TRBV5-4
ASSQPGAGDEQY
>TRBV9
ASSVGDFNEQF
>TRBV5-4
ASSSGGMGQPQH
>TRBV6-6
ASSYRNTEAF
>TRBV11-2
ASKADSNQPQH
>TRBV7-6
ASSLRTVAPQETQY
>TRBV6-1
ASSLLRGNEQY
>TRBV4-1
ASSQGPRAEAF
>TRBV5-1
ASSSFGTGSTDTQY
>TRBV7-9
ASTAGQRNEKLF
>TRBV30
AWSVPYTGNTGELF
>TRBV4-1
ASSQDPRGDTNSPLH
>TRBV9
ASSPWVAGANVLT
>TRBV15
ATSRDAQGRSSGANVLT
>TRBV6-5
ASSYSQVAGGYT
>TRBV5-5
ASSLAGPRETQY
>TRBV5-5
ASSPVLTPSGRRDTQY
>TRBV19
ASSMSGTGLPYEQY
>TRBV27
ASSSHVGGGAYEQY
>TRBV5-6
ASTSRFWLADTQY
>TRBV5-4
ASSMSGTGELF
>TRBV15
ATSRGRDTEAF
>TRBV4-2
ASSQGRDRVEAF
>TRBV7-8
ASSLVPEGPQETQY
>TRBV30
AWSLSTGELF
>TRBV29-1
SVTSDRENTEAF
>TRBV5-6
ASSIQGDQPQH
>TRBV6-5
ASSYQGASEKLF
>TRBV5-1
ASSSYTGDEQY
>TRBV28
ASSSPGQGTGAGNTIY
>TRBV18
ASSLPLSGDTEAF
>TRBV7-8
ASTRPSGQETQY
>TRBV30
AWSGQGGGRVF
>TRBV30
ALDVGGEAF
>TRBV2
ASSAQARNQPQH
>TRBV7-3
ASSLGGLGPYEQY
>TRBV4-1
ASSQVIAQGTTGELF
>TRBV5-4
ASSLASGGYNEQF
>TRBV5-8
ASSLLPGIPGYSNQPQH